This TCR beta chain derives from a study of blood T cell repertoires in COVID-19. The germline gives CDR1 LNHDA, CDR2 SQIVND (reference sequence). The CDR3 extends over 18 amino acids. V lost 4 bases and J 0 bases, leaving 19 bases between the germline ends. Using immunoSEQ multiplex PCR, the repertoire was profiled, and TCRdb retains in-frame clones only, with some absent. The table has approximately 140,000 clones, roughly four fifths seen once. This TCR was recovered from a man in his forties or fifties with acute COVID-19. J is TRBJ2-4 and V is TRBV19; TRBD2 might be the D (6 bases). The material sequenced was PBMCs or T cells enriched from blood (not recorded which). CDR3 in DNA: TGTGCCAGTAGTACGGACGGGAGAGCTTCCCTAGCCAAAAACATTCAGTACTTC. Its protein product is CASSTDGRASLAKNIQYF.